The clone carrying this TCR beta chain turned up a few times. Its antigen is not identified. This sample was taken from a study of T cell repertoires in cytomegalovirus infection. At the level of the study: Indications of both CMV infection and matching HLA type were provided by public TCR beta signatures.

General study points: Identification of carriers of CMV plus the relevant HLA was performed using cumulative public TCR beta family frequency. Across the ex vivo response, the dominant clonotypes were HLA-C-restricted CMV-specific TCR beta clonotypes.

J was trimmed by 3 bases and V by 9 bases; bases with no gene match: 8. CDR3 length equals 15 residues. Germline-derived CDR1 and CDR2 are LNHDA and SQIVND (reference sequence). TCRdb reprocessed the reads via MiXCR and lists one record per CDR3 protein. The sample has about 160,000 distinct CDR3 sequences; about 20% are singletons. The TCR originated in a human donor in good health (CMV status not recorded). Some clones in this sample may be carry-over from other donors' samples. The sequenced sample was CD8+ T cells from cultured PBMCs, obtained from culture after CMV antigen stimulation. The gene calls are TRBV19 and TRBJ2-7; 13 bases agree with TRBD2. DNA for the CDR3: TGTGCCAGCCTCGGACTAGCGGGGGAACACTACGAGCAGTACTTC. This sequence encodes CASLGLAGEHYEQYF. Filled out from reference TRBV19 and TRBJ2-7, the complete variable domain reads DGGITQSPKYLFRKEGQNVTLSCEQNLNHDAMYWYRQDPGQGLRLIYYSQIVNDFQKGDIAEGYSVSREKKESFPLTVTSAQKNPTAFYLCASLGLAGEHYEQYFGPGTRLTVT.